One T cell receptor (beta chain) is described in this entry. The germline gives CDR1 MDHEN, CDR2 SYDVKM. The CDR3 covers 15 residues. The trim removed 8 bases at V and 4 bases at J, leaving 9 bases unmatched. This sample stems from a study of blood T cell repertoires in COVID-19. Study-wide background: Spain, Italy and the United States supplied samples that represented acute and convalescent COVID-19. In each case, the material was cDNA or gDNA derived from T cells, B-cell-depleted T cells, or PBMCs.

Per the original data handling: By means of reference gene primer amplification, nucleated cell counts were estimated. Produced via immunoSEQ multiplex PCR; TCRdb's table is partial and in-frame only. V and J calls and clone size come straight from that table; D and trimming were deduced from the DNA. Among approximately 100,000 clones listed, 88% were seen once. Sequenced material: peripheral blood. This TCR was recovered from a woman in her sixties with acute or convalescent COVID-19. The V and J genes are TRBV28 and TRBJ1-5; 9 bases map to TRBD1. CDR3 in amino acids: CASRLRDRANQPQHF. In DNA form, the CDR3 reads TGTGCCAGCCGCCTCCGGGACAGGGCGAATCAGCCCCAGCATTTT.